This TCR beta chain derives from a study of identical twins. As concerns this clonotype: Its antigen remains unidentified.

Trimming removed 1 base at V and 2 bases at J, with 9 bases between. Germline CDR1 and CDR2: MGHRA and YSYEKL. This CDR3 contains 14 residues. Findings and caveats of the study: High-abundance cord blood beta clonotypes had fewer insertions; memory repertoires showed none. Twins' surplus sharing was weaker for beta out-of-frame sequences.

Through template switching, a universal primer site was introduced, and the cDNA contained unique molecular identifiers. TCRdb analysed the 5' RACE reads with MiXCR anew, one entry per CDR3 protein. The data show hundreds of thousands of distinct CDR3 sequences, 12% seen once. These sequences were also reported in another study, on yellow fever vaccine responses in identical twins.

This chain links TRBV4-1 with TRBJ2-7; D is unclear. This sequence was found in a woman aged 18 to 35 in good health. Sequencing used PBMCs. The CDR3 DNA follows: TGCGCCAGCAGCCAAGGAGAAGGCACCTACGAGCAGTACTTC. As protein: CASSQGEGTYEQYF.